This T cell receptor (beta chain) was sequenced in a study of blood T cell repertoires in COVID-19. Study-wide context: PBMCs, B-cell-depleted T cells, or T cells were the source of the cDNA or gDNA that made up the material.

The V end lost 10 bases, the J end lost 4 bases, and 16 bases lay between the germline ends. CDR1 is SGHTA and CDR2 is FQGNSA in the germline V gene. CDR3 length equals 13 residues. While infection was still active, Seattle patients were enrolled and then followed longitudinally. TCRdb keeps only in-frame clones here, not all; method: immunoSEQ multiplex PCR. The data show about 410,000 clones, approximately 90% seen once. The receptor was isolated from a woman aged 40 to 49 with COVID-19, enrolled during active disease. The gene calls are TRBV7-2 and TRBJ1-2; D is unresolved. The sequencing sample was made of peripheral blood. CDR3 in DNA: TGTGCCACCACTAGACCCTATCCCTATGGCTACACCTTC. Protein sequence: CATTRPYPYGYTF.